This T cell receptor beta chain comes out of a study of T cells expressing NK-cell markers. The CDR3 has 15 residues. The germline gives CDR1 LNHDA, CDR2 SQIVND (reference sequence). Concerning this clonotype: Its antigen is unknown.

UMIs accompanied the 5'RACE template switching by which TCR beta cDNA was made. From its re-call of the 5' RACE reads, TCRdb lists each CDR3 protein once, without DNA. Recorded for this sample: a few hundred thousand distinct CDR3 sequences. Study results and caveats: It remained uncertain whether the expanded NKG2C+ T cell clones were specific for HCMV antigens. A range of 1.0-7.0% of CD8+ T cells consisted of dominant NKG2C+ clonotypes in six donors.

Sequenced material: blood T cells: a sorted CD56 or NKG2C T cell subset, CD4+ or CD8+ T cells, or bulk PBMC T cells (not recorded which). The chain carries TRBV19 and TRBJ1-5; TCRdb picks TRBD1, but there is no DNA to check that call. The origin of this receptor is a man aged 18 to 30 in good health. The CDR3: CASTPGDVSNQPQHF.